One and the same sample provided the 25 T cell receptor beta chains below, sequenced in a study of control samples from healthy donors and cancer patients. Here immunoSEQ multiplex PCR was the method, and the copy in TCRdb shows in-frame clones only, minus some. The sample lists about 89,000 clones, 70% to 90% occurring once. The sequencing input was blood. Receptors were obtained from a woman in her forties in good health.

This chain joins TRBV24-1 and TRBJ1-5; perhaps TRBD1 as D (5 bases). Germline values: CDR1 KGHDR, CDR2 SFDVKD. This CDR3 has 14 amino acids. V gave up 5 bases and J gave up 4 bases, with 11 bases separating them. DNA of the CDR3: TGTGCCACCAGTGGGGGGGACCAAAATCAGCCCCAGCATTTT. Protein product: CATSGGDQNQPQHF.

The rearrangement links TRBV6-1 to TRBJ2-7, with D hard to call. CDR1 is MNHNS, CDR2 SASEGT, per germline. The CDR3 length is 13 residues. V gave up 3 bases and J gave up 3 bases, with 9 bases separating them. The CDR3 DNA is TGTGCCAGCAGTGAGAGGCCTCTCTACGAGCAGTACTTC. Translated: CASSERPLYEQYF.

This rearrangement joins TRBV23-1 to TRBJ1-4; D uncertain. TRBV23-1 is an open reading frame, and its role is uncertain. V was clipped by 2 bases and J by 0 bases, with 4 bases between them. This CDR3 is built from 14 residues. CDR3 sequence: CASSQKATNEKLFF. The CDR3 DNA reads TGCGCCAGCAGTCAAAAGGCAACTAATGAAAAACTGTTTTTT.

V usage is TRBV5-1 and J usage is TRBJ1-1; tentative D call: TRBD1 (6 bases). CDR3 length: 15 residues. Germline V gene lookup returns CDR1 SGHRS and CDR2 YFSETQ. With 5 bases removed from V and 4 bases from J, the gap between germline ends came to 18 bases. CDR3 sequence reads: CASSRGGGDGTEAFF. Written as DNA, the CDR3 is TGCGCCAGCAGTCGGGGAGGGGGGGATGGCACTGAAGCTTTCTTT. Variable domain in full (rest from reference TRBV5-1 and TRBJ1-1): KAGVTQTPRYLIKTRGQQVTLSCSPISGHRSVSWYQQTPGQGLQFLFEYFSETQRNKGNFPGRFSGRQFSNSRSEMNVSTLELGDSALYLCASSRGGGDGTEAFFGQGTRLTVV.

The CDR3 spells CASSDNLHGTSRFF. The CDR3 DNA follows: TGTGCCAGCAGTGACAACCTTCACGGGACTAGTCGGTTCTTC. The chain is built from TRBV25-1 and TRBJ2-1; TRBD2 agrees at 8 bases. From germline, CDR1 is MGHDK and CDR2 SYGVNS. Losses at the gene ends were 3 bases for V and 15 bases for J; bases not matched to a gene: 13. This CDR3 has 14 residues.

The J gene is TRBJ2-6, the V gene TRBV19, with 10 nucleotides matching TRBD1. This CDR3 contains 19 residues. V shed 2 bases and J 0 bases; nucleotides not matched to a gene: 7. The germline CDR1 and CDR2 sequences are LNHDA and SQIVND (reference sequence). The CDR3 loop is CASSISGQGYHSGANVLTF. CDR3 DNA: TGTGCCAGTAGTATATCGGGACAGGGGTACCACTCTGGGGCCAACGTCCTGACTTTC.

In nucleotides, the CDR3 is TGCGCCAGCAGCCAAGATGAGGGGTCGGGGGCGCGATTTAAAGCTTTCTTT. It is translated as CASSQDEGSGARFKAFF. The J gene is TRBJ1-1, the V gene TRBV4-1; a weak D match, TRBD1 (6 bases). Germline V CDR1 and CDR2: MGHRA, YSYEKL. This CDR3 contains 17 residues. Deletions cut 0 bases from V and 9 bases from J, with 23 bases between.

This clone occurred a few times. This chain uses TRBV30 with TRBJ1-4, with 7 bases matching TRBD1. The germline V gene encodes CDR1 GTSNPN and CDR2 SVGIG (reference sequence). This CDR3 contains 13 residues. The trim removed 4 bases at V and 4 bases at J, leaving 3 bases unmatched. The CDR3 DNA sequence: TGTGCCTGGAAAGGACAGGATAATGAAAAACTGTTTTTT. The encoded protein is CAWKGQDNEKLFF.

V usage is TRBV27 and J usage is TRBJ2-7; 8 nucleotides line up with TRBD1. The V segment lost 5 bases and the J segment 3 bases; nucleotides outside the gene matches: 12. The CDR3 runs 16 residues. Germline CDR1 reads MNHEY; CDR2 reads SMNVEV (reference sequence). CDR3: CASSAPDRVRDYEQYF. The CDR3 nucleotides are TGTGCCAGCAGTGCCCCGGACAGGGTTAGAGACTACGAGCAGTACTTC.

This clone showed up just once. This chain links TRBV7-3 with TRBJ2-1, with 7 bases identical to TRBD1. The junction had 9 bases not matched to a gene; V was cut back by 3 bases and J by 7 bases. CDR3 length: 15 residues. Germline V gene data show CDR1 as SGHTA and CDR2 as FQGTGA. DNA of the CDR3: TGTGCCAGCAGCTTGCGACAGGGATCCTCGAATGAGCAGTTCTTC. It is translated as CASSLRQGSSNEQFF.

This chain's CDR3 is CASSQDRGGYNEQFF. CDR3 DNA sequence: TGCGCCAGCAGCCAGGACAGGGGGGGATACAATGAGCAGTTCTTC. This chain links TRBV5-1 with TRBJ2-1; 10 positions agree with TRBD1. The CDR3 is 15 residues long. V shed 4 bases, J shed 4 bases, and the junction held 5 bases outside the gene matches. CDR1 and CDR2 (germline): SGHRS, YFSETQ.

The CDR3 DNA is TGTGCCTGGAGTCCGGGACTAGCGGGTGATCGGTACTTC. Translation gives CAWSPGLAGDRYF. The chain links TRBV30 to TRBJ2-4; 12 nucleotides line up with TRBD2. CDR1 and CDR2 (germline): GTSNPN, SVGIG (reference sequence). Unmatched junction bases numbered 8, after V lost 2 bases and J lost 15 bases. There are 13 residues in the CDR3.

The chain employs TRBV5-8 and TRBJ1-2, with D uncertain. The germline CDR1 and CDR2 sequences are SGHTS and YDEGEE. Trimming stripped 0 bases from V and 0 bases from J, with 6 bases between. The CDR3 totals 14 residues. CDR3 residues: CASSLDQPNYGYTF. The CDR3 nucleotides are TGTGCCAGCAGCTTGGACCAGCCTAACTATGGCTACACCTTC.

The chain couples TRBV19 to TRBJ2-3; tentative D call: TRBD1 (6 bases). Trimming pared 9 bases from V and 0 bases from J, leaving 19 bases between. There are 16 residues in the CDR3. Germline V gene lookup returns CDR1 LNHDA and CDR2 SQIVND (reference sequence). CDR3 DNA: TGTGCCAGCGCCGTTGACAGGACGTCTAGCACAGATACGCAGTATTTT. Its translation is CASAVDRTSSTDTQYF. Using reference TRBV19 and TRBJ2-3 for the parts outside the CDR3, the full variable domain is DGGITQSPKYLFRKEGQNVTLSCEQNLNHDAMYWYRQDPGQGLRLIYYSQIVNDFQKGDIAEGYSVSREKKESFPLTVTSAQKNPTAFYLCASAVDRTSSTDTQYFGPGTRLTVL.

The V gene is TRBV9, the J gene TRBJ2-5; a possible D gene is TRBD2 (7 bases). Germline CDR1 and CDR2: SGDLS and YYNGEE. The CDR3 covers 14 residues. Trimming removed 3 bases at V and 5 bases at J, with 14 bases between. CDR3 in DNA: TGTGCCAGCAGCGGGGCGGGGGCCGGGGAGACCCAGTACTTC. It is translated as CASSGAGAGETQYF.

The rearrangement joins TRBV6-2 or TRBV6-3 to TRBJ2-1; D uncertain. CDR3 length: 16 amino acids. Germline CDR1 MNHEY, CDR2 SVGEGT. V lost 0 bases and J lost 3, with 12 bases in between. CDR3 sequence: CASSYSPGIVYNEQFF. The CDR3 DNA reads TGTGCCAGCAGTTACTCTCCAGGTATAGTCTACAATGAGCAGTTCTTC.

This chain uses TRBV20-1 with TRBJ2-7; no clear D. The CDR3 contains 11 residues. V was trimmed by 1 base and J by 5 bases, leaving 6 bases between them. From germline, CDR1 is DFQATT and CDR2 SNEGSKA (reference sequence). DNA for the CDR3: TGCAGTGCTAGAGTTGTAGACGAGCAGTACTTC. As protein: CSARVVDEQYF.

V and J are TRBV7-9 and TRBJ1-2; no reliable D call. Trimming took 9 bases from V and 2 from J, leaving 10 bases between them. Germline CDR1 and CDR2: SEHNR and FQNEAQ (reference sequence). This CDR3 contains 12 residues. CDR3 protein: CASLMDNYGYTF. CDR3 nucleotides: TGTGCCAGTCTGATGGACAACTATGGCTACACCTTC.

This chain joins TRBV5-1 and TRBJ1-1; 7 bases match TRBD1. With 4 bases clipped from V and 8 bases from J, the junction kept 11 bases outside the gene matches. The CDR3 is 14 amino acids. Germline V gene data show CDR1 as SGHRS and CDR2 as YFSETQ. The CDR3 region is CASSPGTASEEAFF. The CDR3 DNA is TGCGCCAGCAGCCCCGGGACAGCTTCAGAGGAAGCTTTCTTT.

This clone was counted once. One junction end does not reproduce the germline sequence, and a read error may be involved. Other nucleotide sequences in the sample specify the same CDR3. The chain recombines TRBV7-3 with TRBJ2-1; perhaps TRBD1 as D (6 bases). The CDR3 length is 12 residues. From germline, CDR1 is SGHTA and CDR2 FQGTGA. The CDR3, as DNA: TGTGCTAGCAGCCCGGCAGGGGATGAGCAGTTCTTC. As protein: CASSPAGDEQFF.

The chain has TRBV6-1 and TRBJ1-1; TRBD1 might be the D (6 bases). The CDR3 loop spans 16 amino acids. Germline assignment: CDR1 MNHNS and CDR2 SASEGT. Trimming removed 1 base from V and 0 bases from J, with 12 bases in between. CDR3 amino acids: CASSEGGHLMNTEAFF. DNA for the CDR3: TGTGCCAGCAGTGAAGGGGGGCACCTCATGAACACTGAAGCTTTCTTT.

The CDR3 DNA reads as TGTGCCACCAGTGATGGACAGGGCTGGGGGGAGACCCAGTACTTC. Its protein is CATSDGQGWGETQYF. The chain recombines TRBV24-1 with TRBJ2-5; 8 positions agree with TRBD1. V dropped 3 bases and J dropped 5; count of bases not matched to a gene: 7. Germline CDR1 KGHDR, CDR2 SFDVKD. This CDR3 is 15 amino acids long.

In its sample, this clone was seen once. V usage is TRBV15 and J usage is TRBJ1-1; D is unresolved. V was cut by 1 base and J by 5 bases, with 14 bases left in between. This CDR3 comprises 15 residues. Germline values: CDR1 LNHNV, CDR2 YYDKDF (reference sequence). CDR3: CATSRARRDSTEAFF. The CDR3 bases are TGTGCCACCAGCAGAGCTCGAAGGGATTCGACTGAAGCTTTCTTT.

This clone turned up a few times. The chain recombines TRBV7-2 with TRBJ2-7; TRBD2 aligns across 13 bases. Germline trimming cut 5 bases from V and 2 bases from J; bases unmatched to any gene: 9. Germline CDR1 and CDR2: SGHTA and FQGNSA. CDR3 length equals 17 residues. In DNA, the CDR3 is TGTGCCAGCAGCAGAATAGGGACTAGCGGGGCAGCCTACGAGCAGTACTTC. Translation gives CASSRIGTSGAAYEQYF.

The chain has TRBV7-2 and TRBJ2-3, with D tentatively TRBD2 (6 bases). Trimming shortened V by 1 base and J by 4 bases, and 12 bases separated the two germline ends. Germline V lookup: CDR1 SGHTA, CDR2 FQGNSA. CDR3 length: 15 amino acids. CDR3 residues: CASSLVTSTADTQYF. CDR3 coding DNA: TGTGCCAGCAGCTTAGTTACTAGCACCGCAGATACGCAGTATTTT.